This TCR beta chain comes out of a study of post-analysis software for immune sequencing data. General study findings and limits: A handful of TRBV segments occurring more often in patients than controls included TRBV5-6, TRBV5-1 and TRBV20-1.

This clonotype was observed a handful of times. Its antigen is as yet unknown. cDNA libraries of TCR beta carried unique molecular identifiers. MiXCR, applied by TCRdb to the PCR reads, yields one record per CDR3 protein. Of 650,000 to 850,000 distinct CDR3 sequences in the sample, around 46% were seen once. The CDR3 is made up of 15 amino acids. The germline CDR1 and CDR2 sequences are LGHDT and YNNKEL (reference sequence). Trimming removed 1 base at V and 5 bases at J, with 11 bases between. The sample consisted of blood. This TCR was recovered from a girl under 18 with multiple sclerosis. The gene calls are TRBV3-1 and TRBJ2-2; D gene ambiguous. The CDR3 DNA reads as TGTGCCAGCAGCCAAGCCCGCAGTTTAACCGGGGAGCTGTTTTTT. Its translation: CASSQARSLTGELFF.